Detailed here is one T cell receptor (beta chain). This clone was picked up one time. What antigen it recognizes has not been identified. One base away there is no much larger clone; base qualities are not given. CD8 naive samples were CD45RO-negative cells positively selected for CCR7, giving a CD45RA+CCR7+ population that excluded TemRA cells. The donors were healthy, HIV-negative adults with no recently reported acute infections or vaccinations. Only Caucasian adults living in Nashville, Tennessee, USA were represented among the donors. Blood was collected by leukapheresis, and PBMCs were isolated by Ficoll-Histopaque density gradient centrifugation and then cryopreserved in liquid nitrogen vapor phase. Purity and quantity of every magnetically sorted T cell population were checked by analytical flow cytometry. Genomic DNA was isolated from every sorted fraction and measured by UV absorbance on a Nanodrop 2000c.

The data derive from a study of shared clonotypes between healthy human individuals (dated by TCRdb to 2018 to 2021). With respect to the entire study: The cohort comprised a couple of women and a few men aged 18 to 49 years. Per donor, three plates each were used for CD4 naive and CD4 memory, two for CD8 naive, and one for CD8 memory. Per donor, leukapheresis produced somewhere between about 0.9 and 9.5 billion PBMCs. To estimate repertoire size and how much clonotype sharing occurs between individuals, the study deeply sequenced the blood TCR repertoires of roughly 5 healthy adults. Libraries were prepared and TCR repertoires were sequenced by different laboratories using diverse techniques, in order to increase sequencing depth and limit assay-specific biases. What the work shows at the level of the full study, not this receptor alone: Pairwise subsampling led to the expectation that sequencing depth would affect the degree of clonotype sharing among donors. Only blood was sampled, and tissue TCR repertoires likely differ from those in blood. Clonotypes shared by all four sorted-subset donors showed higher generation probabilities than non-shared clonotypes. Rarefaction of sorted-subset datasets indicated incomplete sequencing despite the large sequencing depth. Estimated clonotype richness was generally larger for naive than for memory subsets. Sharing across several donors was observed for about 5% of naive CD4, less than 4% of naive CD8, roughly 2.4% of memory CD4, and roughly 0.4% of memory CD8 clonotypes. Because the study included only a small number of donors, the genetic and exposure-history diversity represented was limited.

The germline V gene yields MGHRA for CDR1 and YSYEKL for CDR2. From V the trimming removes 4 bases and from J it removes 13 bases, while the gene matches leave 11 bases of the junction unaccounted for. From its cysteine to its phenylalanine, the CDR3 spans 13 amino acids. Only the CDR3 portion is preserved as DNA: 39 bases, with reading frame beginning at the first base. Using the deep immunoSEQ assay, TCR CDR3 regions were amplified from genomic DNA by multiplex PCR. For each cell subset, the extracted genomic DNA was distributed evenly across all wells of several immunoSEQ 96-well plates, and each plate served as one replicate. For sorted subsets, around 200 ng genomic DNA, equal to tens of thousands of T cell genomes, was loaded into each replicate PCR. Purified libraries were measured with a Qubit 3.0 fluorometer, size-checked on a Bioanalyzer 2100, and measured again with the KAPA Library Quantification kit. Each immunoSEQ 96-well plate was sequenced on its own single-read 150-cycle Illumina NextSeq 550 flow cell. The original methods were these. Because the immunoSEQ output included only junctional sequences and no quality scores, the filtering could not be the same as the filtering used for full-length reads. To assign V/J genes and CDR3, sequences were annotated using PyIR, a Python wrapper for IgBLAST v1.9, with IMGT germline references. Reads were filtered out if the reads had weak V/J assignments (E-value above 1e-6), no CDR3, stop codons, out-of-frame junctions, or ambiguous translated residues. V3J clonotypes were defined as sequences sharing an identical inferred V gene, J gene, and CDR3 amino acid sequence. To compute the percentage overlap between repertoires, the number of shared unique clonotypes was divided by the size of the smaller repertoire. Richness of each repertoire was evaluated using RTK rarefaction, the Chao1 estimator, and Recon v2.1 estimates of unobserved clonotypes. For all TCRbeta clonotypes obtained by the gDNA method from a handful of donors, generation probabilities were computed with OLGA. The table was pulled from immuneACCESS by TCRdb, which kept in-frame rearrangements only. Such tables lose some clones; where checked, under half of the loss comes from unresolved V genes, and the rest has no known cause. The V and J calls and clone size are taken from that table; D and trimming were inferred from the DNA. The sample yields about 2 million clones; 85% to 95% were counted once. 0.85% to 1.3% of the sample lies in the top ten.

The chain joins TRBV4-1 to TRBJ2-7; the junction holds 9 bases that match TRBD1. Sequenced input: naive CD8+ T cells sorted from blood. Read against the paper, the sample's cell subset or site label means: CD45RA+CCR7+. The clonotype comes from a man aged 18 to 30 in good health. The CDR3: CASSPLGGTGYYF. The DNA sequence is TGCGCCAGCAGCCCCCTGGGGGGGACAGGGTATTACTTC.